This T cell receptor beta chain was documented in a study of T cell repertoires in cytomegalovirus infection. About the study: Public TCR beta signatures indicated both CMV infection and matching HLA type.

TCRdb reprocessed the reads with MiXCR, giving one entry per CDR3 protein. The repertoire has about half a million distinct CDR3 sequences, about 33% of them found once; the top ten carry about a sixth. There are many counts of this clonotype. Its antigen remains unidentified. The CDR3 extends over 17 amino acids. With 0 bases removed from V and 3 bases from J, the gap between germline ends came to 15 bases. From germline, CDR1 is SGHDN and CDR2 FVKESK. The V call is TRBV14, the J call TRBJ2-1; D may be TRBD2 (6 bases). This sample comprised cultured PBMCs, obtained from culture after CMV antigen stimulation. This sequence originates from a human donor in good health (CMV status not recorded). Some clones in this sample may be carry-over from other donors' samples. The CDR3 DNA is TGTGCCAGCAGCCAAGACAGAGGGGTAGCGGTCTACAATGAGCAGTTCTTC. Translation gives CASSQDRGVAVYNEQFF.